A single sample gave rise to the 13 T cell receptor beta chains below, sequenced in a study of blood T cell repertoires in COVID-19. Sequencing was performed with immunoSEQ multiplex PCR; in TCRdb, only in-frame clones are kept and a portion is missing. The table includes 50,000 to 60,000 clones, approximately 88% detected once. The specimen sequenced was peripheral blood. All receptors come from a human donor in a cohort sampled during active COVID-19.

This chain joins TRBV19 and TRBJ2-5; 9 positions agree with TRBD2. Germline V CDR1 and CDR2: LNHDA, SQIVND (reference sequence). The CDR3 is 15 residues long. After removal of 3 bases from V and 5 bases from J, the junction contained 7 bases not matched to a gene. The CDR3 sequence: CASSISSGKSETQYF. In DNA form, the CDR3 reads TGTGCCAGTAGTATCTCTAGCGGGAAGTCGGAGACCCAGTACTTC. Full variable domain (remainder filled in from reference TRBV19 and TRBJ2-5): DGGITQSPKYLFRKEGQNVTLSCEQNLNHDAMYWYRQDPGQGLRLIYYSQIVNDFQKGDIAEGYSVSREKKESFPLTVTSAQKNPTAFYLCASSISSGKSETQYFGPGTRLLVL.

The chain is built from TRBV30 and TRBJ1-1, with D hard to call. CDR3 length equals 13 residues. The germline V gene encodes CDR1 GTSNPN and CDR2 SVGIG (reference sequence). V was trimmed by 0 bases and J by 3 bases, leaving 8 bases between them. The CDR3, as DNA: TGTGCCTGGAGTGTAGGGAGGTACACTGAAGCTTTCTTT. It is translated as CAWSVGRYTEAFF.

The chain combines TRBV6-6 with TRBJ2-1; 15 bases agree with TRBD2. This CDR3 comprises 17 residues. Per germline, CDR1 MNHNY and CDR2 SVGAGI (reference sequence). The ends lost 5 bases at V and 6 bases at J; junction bases unmatched: 8. The CDR3: CASSPRTSGRASNEQFF. CDR3 nucleotides: TGTGCCAGCAGTCCGCGGACTAGCGGGAGGGCCAGCAATGAGCAGTTCTTC.

The rearrangement links TRBV6-6 to TRBJ2-3; the D is unclear. This CDR3 region has 14 residues. With 2 bases removed from V and 1 base from J, the gap between germline ends came to 7 bases. Per germline, CDR1 MNHNY and CDR2 SVGAGI (reference sequence). The CDR3 reads CASSYPTRTDTQYF. The CDR3 DNA is TGTGCCAGCAGTTACCCCACTCGCACAGATACGCAGTATTTT.

In nucleotides, the CDR3 is TGTGCCTGGAGTAGGGACTACCTGGCGAACACCGGGGAGCTGTTTTTT. Translating gives CAWSRDYLANTGELFF. This chain uses TRBV30 with TRBJ2-2, with 7 bases aligning to TRBD2. The germline gives CDR1 GTSNPN, CDR2 SVGIG (reference sequence). V gave up 2 bases and J gave up 0 bases; unmatched junction bases: 6. This CDR3 has 16 residues.

J is TRBJ1-5 and V is TRBV20-1, with 8 positions matching TRBD1. The V gene end was trimmed by 3 bases and the J gene end by 2 bases; junction bases not matched to a gene: 6. The CDR3 extends over 15 amino acids. CDR1 DFQATT and CDR2 SNEGSKA come from the germline V gene (reference sequence). CDR3 coding DNA: TGCAGTGCTAGTCCAGGGGGCCACGGCAATCAGCCCCAGCATTTT. Translated, it gives CSASPGGHGNQPQHF.

The chain couples TRBV3-1 (or the pseudogene TRBV3-2) to TRBJ2-2; perhaps TRBD1 as D (6 bases). CDR3 length: 14 amino acids. V lost 4 bases and J 7 bases, leaving 13 bases between the germline ends. Germline V CDR1 and CDR2: LGHDT, YNNKEL (reference sequence). CDR3 DNA sequence: TGTGCCAGCAGCCCTCAGGGGAGAAACGGGGAGCTGTTTTTT. Translating gives CASSPQGRNGELFF.

The chain carries TRBV18 and TRBJ2-5; 12 bases line up with TRBD2. V shed 5 bases, J shed 4 bases, and the junction held 8 bases outside the gene matches. Germline V CDR1 and CDR2: KGHSH, LQKENI. CDR3 length: 16 amino acids. The CDR3 here is CASSSLAGGVGETQYF. The CDR3 DNA sequence: TGTGCCAGCTCATCGCTAGCGGGAGGGGTAGGAGAGACCCAGTACTTC.

The chain carries TRBV28 and TRBJ1-1; TRBD1 aligns across 9 bases. The CDR3 spans 16 residues. Germline CDR1 and CDR2: MDHEN and SYDVKM. Trimming took 4 bases from V and 6 from J; bases not matched to a gene: 12. The CDR3 region is CASSSPGQGGVAEAFF. The CDR3 DNA sequence: TGTGCCAGCAGTTCGCCGGGACAGGGAGGTGTTGCTGAAGCTTTCTTT.

The rearrangement uses TRBV30 and TRBJ1-5; no clear D gene. V was shortened by 1 base and J by 1 base, with 8 bases between the two germline ends. The germline CDR1 and CDR2 sequences are GTSNPN and SVGIG (reference sequence). There are 14 residues in the CDR3. CDR3 sequence (DNA): TGTGCCTGGAGTGCGTTAATAAGCAATCAGCCCCAGCATTTT. Protein: CAWSALISNQPQHF.

The chain links TRBV3-1 (or the pseudogene TRBV3-2) to TRBJ1-2; maybe TRBD1 (5 bases). The ends were cut back, 0 bases at V and 4 bases at J, with 15 bases in the middle. The CDR3 length is 16 residues. CDR1 is LGHDT and CDR2 is YNNKEL in the germline V gene (reference sequence). Here the CDR3 DNA reads TGTGCCAGCAGCCAAGACTTTGTAGAACAGGTCTATGGCTACACCTTC. Residues: CASSQDFVEQVYGYTF.

This clone was recorded only once. This CDR3 is CASSVQGIHQTQYF. The CDR3 DNA reads as TGTGCCAGCAGTGTACAGGGTATCCACCAGACCCAGTACTTC. This rearrangement joins TRBV25-1 to TRBJ2-5, with D perhaps TRBD1 (6 bases). CDR1 is MGHDK and CDR2 is SYGVNS in the germline V gene. Deletions cut 4 bases from V and 6 bases from J, with 15 bases between. This CDR3 is built from 14 residues.

The chain combines TRBV5-1 with TRBJ2-1, with D tentatively TRBD2 (5 bases). Trimming cost V 4 bases and J 7 bases, with 12 bases left between them. Germline V gene data show CDR1 as SGHRS and CDR2 as YFSETQ. CDR3 size: 13 residues. The CDR3 DNA reads as TGCGCCAGCAGCGTACAGAGGGAGAATGAGCAGTTCTTC. It is translated as CASSVQRENEQFF.